This T cell receptor (beta chain) comes out of a study of T cell responses to AZD1222 COVID-19 vaccine. The CDR3 has 18 amino acids. V dropped 4 bases and J dropped 0; count of bases not matched to a gene: 12. Germline-derived CDR1 and CDR2 are SGHRS and YFSETQ. Method: immunoSEQ multiplex PCR; TCRdb's copy keeps in-frame clones and lacks some. Of about 83,000 clones in the sample, about 91% were seen once. The source is an adult who received the AZD1222 COVID-19 vaccine. The source was peripheral blood, collected 28 days after the second AZD1222 dose. This chain joins TRBV5-1 and TRBJ2-7, with 11 bases fitting TRBD2. In DNA, the CDR3 is TGCGCCAGCAGCCGTGGGAAGGGACTAGCGGTTAGCTCCTACGAGCAGTACTTC. This encodes CASSRGKGLAVSSYEQYF.